The T cell receptor beta chain under discussion was sequenced for a study of shared clonotypes between healthy human individuals. The CDR3 is made up of 15 amino acids. The germline V gene has CDR1 MNHNY and CDR2 SVGAGI (reference sequence). V lost 2 bases, J lost 1 base, and 8 bases lay in between. Study-level findings and limits: Sharing across four donors was highest in naive CD4 (roughly 5%) and lowest in memory CD8 (about 0.4%). Estimated richness values were generally larger in naive subsets than in memory subsets.

Comments on this clone: The target antigen is unknown.

Selected positively for CCR7 and CD45RO-negative, naive CD8 cells excluded terminally differentiated effector memory CD45RA+ cells. Deep-level assay runs were performed. In the original processing: Junction-only sequences without quality scores came from ImmunoSEQ, so filtering differed. Profiling relied on immunoSEQ multiplex PCR, and the TCRdb table lists in-frame clones only, not all of them. V and J calls and clone size are copied from that table; D and trimming were computed from the DNA. The table shows about 2 million clones, with about 95% occurring only once. The specimen sequenced was naive CD8+ T cells sorted from blood. This TCR was sampled from a man between 18 and 29 years old in good health. The chain employs TRBV6-6 and TRBJ2-2; D unresolved. CDR3 DNA: TGTGCCAGCAGTTACGTTTCGGGGAACACCGGGGAGCTGTTTTTT. As protein: CASSYVSGNTGELFF.